These 14 T cell receptor beta chains came from one sample sequenced in a study of cytomegalovirus exposure and HLA in healthy donors. 60 Vbeta and 13 Jbeta primers were used in PCR. Sequenced by immunoSEQ multiplex PCR; TCRdb stores in-frame clones only, minus some. The sample shows 55,000 to 75,000 clones, around 73% of them seen only once. Sequencing was performed on PBMCs. These receptors originate from a girl aged 5-17 years in good health and CMV-seropositive.

This clone was seen just once. The chain has TRBV5-1 and TRBJ2-7, with 8 bases identical to TRBD1. The V gene's germline CDR1 is SGHRS and CDR2 YFSETQ. With V trimmed by 0 bases and J by 0 bases, 5 bases remained unmatched. The CDR3 consists of 16 residues. CDR3 nucleotide sequence: TGCGCCAGCAGCTTGGCTCGACAGGGGCGCTCCTACGAGCAGTACTTC. It specifies CASSLARQGRSYEQYF.

The chain is built from TRBV28 and TRBJ1-2; D not resolved. CDR3 size: 13 residues. V lost 9 bases and J 5 bases, leaving 16 bases between the germline ends. Germline lookup yields CDR1 MDHEN and CDR2 SYDVKM. In nucleotides, the CDR3 is TGTGCCAGTGTTCACACCTGGGAGTATGGCTACACCTTC. Translating gives CASVHTWEYGYTF.

This clone was seen a few times. The genes are TRBV6-1 and TRBJ1-6; D remains ambiguous. The germline V and J ends were trimmed by 3 bases and 5 bases, with 8 bases remaining between them. The CDR3 is made up of 14 amino acids. Germline loops: CDR1 MNHNS, CDR2 SASEGT. CDR3 protein: CASSERQDNSPLHF. CDR3 nucleotides: TGTGCCAGCAGTGAGCGACAAGATAATTCACCCCTCCACTTT.

V gene TRBV30 combines with J gene TRBJ1-2; D possibly corresponds to TRBD1 (5 bases). Germline V gives CDR1 GTSNPN, CDR2 SVGIG (reference sequence). The CDR3 has 15 amino acids. V gave up 2 bases and J gave up 3 bases, with 16 bases separating them. The CDR3 region has the DNA TGTGCCTGGAGTTACGGACTCTCGGGGGACTATGGCTACACCTTC. It is translated as CAWSYGLSGDYGYTF.

This chain joins TRBV30 and TRBJ2-3; TRBD2 matches 15 bases. V was clipped by 0 bases and J by 6 bases; unmatched bases: 1. Per germline, CDR1 GTSNPN and CDR2 SVGIG (reference sequence). The length of the CDR3 is 15 residues. The CDR3 DNA follows: TGTGCCTGGAGTGTCGGGACTAGCGGGAGGGATACGCAGTATTTT. Protein product: CAWSVGTSGRDTQYF.

The rearrangement links TRBV7-2 to TRBJ2-7; perhaps TRBD1 as D (5 bases). There are 14 residues in the CDR3. Trimming cost V 5 bases and J 0 bases, with 11 bases left between them. Germline lookup yields CDR1 SGHTA and CDR2 FQGNSA. The CDR3 is CASSLRQSSYEQYF. Written as DNA, the CDR3 is TGTGCCAGCAGCCTCAGACAGAGCTCCTACGAGCAGTACTTC.

The V call is TRBV28, the J call TRBJ2-3; no clear D. The CDR3 sequence is 14 residues long. The germline CDR1 and CDR2 sequences are MDHEN and SYDVKM. Trimming pared 1 base from V and 3 bases from J, leaving 8 bases between. The CDR3 spells CASSLSAVTDTQYF. The CDR3 nucleotides read TGTGCCAGCAGTTTATCTGCAGTTACAGATACGCAGTATTTT.

The V call is TRBV29-1, the J call TRBJ1-2, with a weak D call TRBD1 (5 bases). V was cut by 6 bases and J by 4 bases, with 15 bases left in between. From germline, CDR1 is SQVTM and CDR2 ANQGSEA. The CDR3 contains 13 residues. CDR3 amino acids: CSVLLTDTYGYTF. CDR3 sequence (DNA): TGCAGCGTCCTCCTGACAGATACCTATGGCTACACCTTC. Combining the CDR3 with reference TRBV29-1 and TRBJ1-2 gives the whole variable domain SAVISQKPSRDICQRGTSLTIQCQVDSQVTMMFWYRQQPGQSLTLIATANQGSEATYESGFVIDKFPISRPNLTFSTLTVSNMSPEDSSIYLCSVLLTDTYGYTFGSGTRLTVV.

The chain employs TRBV28 and TRBJ1-1; D call uncertain. V lost 7 bases and J lost 1, with 10 bases in between. This CDR3 is built from 13 residues. Germline CDR1 reads MDHEN; CDR2 reads SYDVKM. CDR3 DNA sequence: TGTGCCAGCATGGGCTACGGGAACACTGAAGCTTTCTTT. This codes for CASMGYGNTEAFF.

The CDR3 DNA reads as TGCAGCGTTGGGAAGGGGCAGGACACTGAAGCTTTCTTT. It yields the protein CSVGKGQDTEAFF. The chain carries TRBV29-1 and TRBJ1-1; D might be TRBD1 (5 bases). The CDR3 totals 13 residues. V was pared by 4 bases and J by 3 bases, with 12 bases between. CDR1 is SQVTM, CDR2 ANQGSEA, per germline.

The chain couples TRBV20-1 to TRBJ1-4, with D hard to call. The CDR3 loop spans 11 amino acids. V was shortened by 5 bases and J by 4 bases, with 5 bases between the two germline ends. The germline V gene has CDR1 DFQATT and CDR2 SNEGSKA (reference sequence). The CDR3 DNA follows: TGCAGTGCTGGCGGTAATGAAAAACTGTTTTTT. Amino acids: CSAGGNEKLFF.

This chain links TRBV6-1 with TRBJ1-3; D is unclear. V lost 1 base to trimming and J lost 4 bases, with 8 bases between them. CDR3 size: 14 residues. Germline V gene data show CDR1 as MNHNS and CDR2 as SASEGT. CDR3 amino acids: CASSEGRVGNTIYF. The DNA for the CDR3 is TGTGCCAGCAGTGAAGGTCGTGTCGGAAACACCATATATTTT.

The chain carries TRBV18 and TRBJ2-7; TRBD2 matches 7 bases. The CDR3 spans 14 residues. Unmatched junction bases numbered 8, after V lost 3 bases and J lost 6 bases. Germline V lookup: CDR1 KGHSH, CDR2 LQKENI. The CDR3 loop reads CASSPREGGSEQYF. CDR3 in DNA: TGTGCCAGCTCACCCAGGGAGGGAGGTAGCGAGCAGTACTTC.

This clone occurred a few times. The rearrangement uses TRBV5-6 and TRBJ2-7; 9 bases fit TRBD1. The germline gives CDR1 SGHDT, CDR2 YYEEEE. V lost 5 bases to trimming and J lost 3 bases; unmatched junction nucleotides: 6. CDR3 size: 14 residues. CDR3 in DNA: TGTGCCAGCAGTAGATGGGACAGGGACTACGAGCAGTACTTC. It encodes CASSRWDRDYEQYF.